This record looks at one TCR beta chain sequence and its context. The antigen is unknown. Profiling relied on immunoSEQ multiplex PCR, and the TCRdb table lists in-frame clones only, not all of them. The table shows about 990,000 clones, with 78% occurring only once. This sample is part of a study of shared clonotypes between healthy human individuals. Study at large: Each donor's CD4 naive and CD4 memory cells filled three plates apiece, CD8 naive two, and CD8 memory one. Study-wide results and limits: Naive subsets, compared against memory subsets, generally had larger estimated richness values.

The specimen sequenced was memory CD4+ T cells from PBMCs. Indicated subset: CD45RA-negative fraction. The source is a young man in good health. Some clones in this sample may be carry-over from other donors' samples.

CDR3 region: CASSEETRPFYNEQFF. The CDR3 region has the DNA TGTGCCAGCAGTGAAGAGACGAGGCCTTTCTACAATGAGCAGTTCTTC. The chain carries TRBV2 and TRBJ2-1; D call uncertain. The CDR3 consists of 16 residues. CDR1 SNHLY and CDR2 FYNNEI come from the germline V gene. The V end was cut by 1 base, the J end by 3 bases, with 13 bases between.